These T cell receptor beta chains were read from a single sample in a study of T cells in Graves' hyperthyroidism and ophthalmopathy. TCRdb itself ran the multiplex PCR reads through MiXCR, one entry per CDR3 protein. The sample comprises hundreds of thousands of distinct CDR3 sequences, 40% to 55% of which are singletons, and 6.5% to 9% rests with the top ten. Sequencing input: peripheral blood or thyroid tissue (not recorded which). The receptors derive from an adult man with Graves' disease, either hyperthyroidism or ophthalmopathy (not recorded which). The CDR3 runs from the conserved cysteine through the conserved F or W. D genes are given only for firm matches. Expanded clones get a size class; other rows say once, few or many, or leave the size out.

size: -
D: TRBD1
J: TRBJ1-1
V: TRBV7-9
CDR3: CASGGDRASEAFF
DNA: TGTGCCAGCGGAGGCGACAGGGCTAGTGAAGCTTTCTTT

size: many
D: TRBD1
J: TRBJ2-7
V: TRBV7-9
CDR3: CASSMDRGHEQYF
DNA: TGTGCCAGCAGTATGGACAGGGGCCACGAGCAGTACTTC

size: many
D: TRBD1
J: TRBJ1-5
V: TRBV7-9
CDR3: CASSLGQGDNQPQHF
DNA: TGTGCCAGCAGCTTAGGACAGGGGGATAATCAGCCCCAGCATTTT

size: -
D: -
J: TRBJ2-7
V: TRBV20-1
CDR3: CSAGDIYEQYF
DNA: TGCAGTGCTGGAGACATCTACGAGCAGTACTTC

size: few
D: TRBD1
J: TRBJ1-4
V: TRBV25-1
CDR3: CASRGATGGRGLATNEKLFF
DNA: TGTGCCAGCCGGGGGGCGACAGGGGGAAGGGGACTTGCAACTAATGAAAAACTGTTTTTT

size: few
D: TRBD1
J: TRBJ1-2
V: TRBV9
CDR3: CASSSSGGAGGYTF
DNA: TGTGCCAGCAGCTCTTCAGGGGGCGCCGGTGGCTACACCTTC

size: many
D: -
J: TRBJ1-5
V: TRBV2
CDR3: CASSVLRGASNQPQHF
DNA: TGTGCCAGCAGTGTTCTGCGGGGTGCAAGCAATCAGCCCCAGCATTTT

size: -
D: TRBD2
J: TRBJ2-7
V: TRBV2
CDR3: CASSASGTSGGGAYEQYF
DNA: TGTGCCAGCAGCGCGTCCGGGACTAGCGGGGGTGGCGCCTACGAGCAGTACTTC

size: -
D: -
J: TRBJ2-6
V: TRBV2
CDR3: CASTGSVGYTGSGANVLTF
DNA: TGTGCCAGCACAGGCAGCGTCGGATATACAGGGTCTGGGGCCAACGTCCTGACTTTC

size: many
D: -
J: TRBJ2-7
V: TRBV7-9
CDR3: CASSPRTFTSYEQYF
DNA: TGTGCCAGCTCACCACGGACGTTCACCTCCTACGAGCAGTACTTC

size: few
D: TRBD1
J: TRBJ1-2
V: TRBV9
CDR3: CASSLASGGSYGYTF
DNA: TGTGCCAGCAGCTTGGCTTCAGGGGGCAGCTATGGCTACACCTTC

size: -
D: -
J: TRBJ2-7
V: TRBV25-1
CDR3: CAAGGVAYEQYF
DNA: TGTGCTGCAGGGGGGGTCGCCTACGAGCAGTACTTC

size: -
D: TRBD1
J: TRBJ1-3
V: TRBV2
CDR3: CASSQLGTGGPSGNTIYF
DNA: TGTGCCAGCAGCCAACTGGGGACAGGGGGCCCCTCTGGAAACACCATATATTTT

size: -
D: TRBD2
J: TRBJ2-5
V: TRBV7-3
CDR3: CASSLGGLAGAETQYF
DNA: TGTGCCAGCAGCTTAGGGGGACTAGCGGGAGCCGAGACCCAGTACTTC

size: -
D: -
J: TRBJ2-3
V: TRBV12-3/TRBV12-4
CDR3: CASSHQGGGDTQYF
DNA: TGTGCCAGCAGCCACCAGGGGGGAGGGGATACGCAGTATTTT

size: many
D: -
J: TRBJ2-7
V: TRBV29-1
CDR3: CSVVTSSYEQYF
DNA: TGCAGCGTTGTCACTAGCTCCTACGAGCAGTACTTC

size: -
D: TRBD1
J: TRBJ2-5
V: TRBV24-1
CDR3: CATSARLTGDRLETQYF
DNA: TGTGCCACCAGTGCTAGGCTTACAGGGGACCGTCTGGAGACCCAGTACTTC

size: -
D: -
J: TRBJ1-2
V: TRBV2
CDR3: CATKYVGVDYGYTF
DNA: TGTGCCACCAAATACGTCGGGGTCGACTATGGCTACACCTTC

size: -
D: TRBD1
J: TRBJ1-3
V: TRBV7-2
CDR3: CASSLQGANGNTIYF
DNA: TGTGCCAGCAGCTTACAGGGGGCCAATGGAAACACCATATATTTT

size: few
D: -
J: TRBJ1-2
V: TRBV20-1
CDR3: CSARAGPNVNYGYTF
DNA: TGCAGTGCTAGAGCAGGCCCTAACGTTAACTATGGCTACACCTTC

size: -
D: TRBD1
J: TRBJ1-4
V: TRBV20-1
CDR3: CSARRDRGGEKLFF
DNA: TGCAGTGCCAGGCGGGACAGGGGAGGCGAAAAACTGTTTTTT

size: -
D: -
J: TRBJ1-1
V: TRBV9
CDR3: CASSDDMANTEAFF
DNA: TGTGCCAGCAGCGACGACATGGCGAACACTGAAGCTTTCTTT

size: few
D: -
J: TRBJ1-2
V: TRBV6-5
CDR3: CASSQGHGHTF
DNA: TGTGCCAGCAGTCAAGGACACGGTCACACCTTC

size: few
D: TRBD2
J: TRBJ2-5
V: TRBV13
CDR3: CASSLRAGTGETQYF
DNA: TGTGCCAGCAGCTTAAGAGCGGGGACGGGTGAGACCCAGTACTTC

size: many
D: -
J: TRBJ1-3
V: TRBV9
CDR3: CASSSDSSSGNTIYF
DNA: TGTGCCAGCAGCTCAGACAGCAGCTCTGGAAACACCATATATTTT

size: -
D: -
J: TRBJ2-2
V: TRBV6-5
CDR3: CASSYPSGLPTGELFF
DNA: TGTGCCAGCAGTTACCCTTCGGGACTGCCCACCGGGGAGCTGTTTTTT

size: -
D: TRBD2
J: TRBJ2-2
V: TRBV7-6
CDR3: CASSFQIGTSVNTGELFF
DNA: TGTGCCAGCAGCTTCCAAATTGGGACTAGCGTCAACACCGGGGAGCTGTTTTTT

size: -
D: TRBD1
J: TRBJ1-1
V: TRBV11-2
CDR3: CASSRQGAIAFF
DNA: TGTGCCAGCAGCCGACAGGGGGCAATAGCTTTCTTT

size: once
D: -
J: TRBJ1-2
V: TRBV29-1
CDR3: CSSLSEGDGYGYTF
DNA: TGCAGCAGTTTATCCGAGGGGGACGGCTATGGCTACACCTTC

size: -
D: TRBD1
J: TRBJ1-2
V: TRBV24-1
CDR3: CATSGLGQGSFTF
DNA: TGTGCCACCAGCGGACTGGGACAGGGTTCTTTCACCTTC

size: few
D: -
J: TRBJ2-2
V: TRBV6-6
CDR3: CAISRVNTGELFF
DNA: TGTGCCATCAGCAGGGTGAACACCGGGGAGCTGTTTTTT

size: -
D: TRBD1
J: TRBJ1-2
V: TRBV7-9
CDR3: CASSSGQGLSGYTF
DNA: TGTGCCAGCAGCTCTGGACAGGGGCTATCTGGCTACACCTTC

size: -
D: TRBD2
J: TRBJ2-2
V: TRBV29-1
CDR3: CSPGSSGNTGELFF
DNA: TGCAGCCCCGGGTCTAGCGGGAACACCGGGGAGCTGTTTTTT

size: -
D: TRBD1
J: TRBJ2-7
V: TRBV7-9
CDR3: CASSLGMSGGASYEQYF
DNA: TGTGCCAGCAGCCTAGGGATGTCAGGGGGCGCTTCCTACGAGCAGTACTTC

size: -
D: -
J: TRBJ2-7
V: TRBV12-3/TRBV12-4
CDR3: CASSYSGQFYEQYF
DNA: TGTGCCAGCAGTTACTCTGGGCAGTTCTACGAGCAGTACTTC

size: -
D: TRBD1
J: TRBJ1-5
V: TRBV7-9
CDR3: CASSKQGSYSNQPQHF
DNA: TGTGCCAGCAGTAAACAGGGGAGTTATAGCAATCAGCCCCAGCATTTT

size: few
D: -
J: TRBJ2-5
V: TRBV14
CDR3: CASSALGVQETQYF
DNA: TGTGCCAGCAGCGCCCTCGGAGTCCAAGAGACCCAGTACTTC

size: once
D: -
J: TRBJ1-1
V: TRBV25-1
CDR3: CASLSPGKNTEAFF
DNA: TGTGCCAGCTTATCCCCAGGGAAGAACACTGAAGCTTTCTTT

size: once
D: -
J: TRBJ1-1
V: TRBV29-1
CDR3: CSVETVPEAFF
DNA: TGCAGCGTTGAAACGGTCCCTGAAGCTTTCTTT

size: -
D: -
J: TRBJ2-5
V: TRBV6-1
CDR3: CASHDQGRETQYF
DNA: TGTGCCAGCCACGACCAGGGACGAGAGACCCAGTACTTC

size: -
D: TRBD1
J: TRBJ1-4
V: TRBV25-1
CDR3: CARDAGQGNEKLFF
DNA: TGTGCTAGAGATGCGGGACAGGGTAATGAAAAACTGTTTTTT

size: few
D: -
J: TRBJ2-2
V: TRBV7-3
CDR3: CASSQPTDYTGELFF
DNA: TGCGCCAGCAGCCAACCCACGGACTACACCGGGGAGCTGTTTTTT

size: -
D: TRBD2
J: TRBJ2-5
V: TRBV19
CDR3: CASSQLAGGLGETQYF
DNA: TGTGCCAGTAGCCAACTAGCGGGAGGTCTCGGGGAGACCCAGTACTTC

size: -
D: TRBD1
J: TRBJ1-3
V: TRBV6-6
CDR3: CASRRQGSVHTIYF
DNA: TGTGCCAGCAGAAGACAGGGCTCGGTACACACCATATATTTT

size: -
D: -
J: TRBJ1-1
V: TRBV29-1
CDR3: CSVERGVNTEAFF
DNA: TGCAGCGTTGAAAGAGGGGTGAACACTGAAGCTTTCTTT

size: once
D: TRBD1
J: TRBJ1-2
V: TRBV13
CDR3: CASSPGTGANGHTF
DNA: TGTGCCAGCAGCCCAGGGACAGGGGCAAATGGCCACACCTTC

size: many
D: -
J: TRBJ2-7
V: TRBV29-1
CDR3: CSVSGTSYEQYF
DNA: TGCAGCGTCAGTGGGACAAGCTACGAGCAGTACTTC

size: many
D: -
J: TRBJ1-5
V: TRBV12-3/TRBV12-4
CDR3: CASSLTGSGNQPQHF
DNA: TGTGCCAGCAGTCTAACAGGGAGTGGCAATCAGCCCCAGCATTTT

size: -
D: TRBD1
J: TRBJ2-5
V: TRBV6-1
CDR3: CASSYRPRTGVGETQYF
DNA: TGTGCCAGCAGTTACCGGCCAAGGACAGGGGTTGGAGAGACCCAGTACTTC

size: many
D: TRBD2
J: TRBJ2-5
V: TRBV5-6
CDR3: CASSLLAVGETQYF
DNA: TGTGCCAGCAGCTTGCTAGCGGTAGGAGAGACCCAGTACTTC

size: -
D: TRBD2
J: TRBJ2-5
V: TRBV7-7
CDR3: CASPWTSGETQYF
DNA: TGTGCTAGCCCCTGGACTAGCGGGGAGACCCAGTACTTC

size: -
D: TRBD1
J: TRBJ1-5
V: TRBV7-8
CDR3: CASSLGGTGGAGNQPQHF
DNA: TGTGCCAGCAGCTTGGGTGGGACAGGGGGCGCTGGGAATCAGCCCCAGCATTTT

size: few
D: -
J: TRBJ1-4
V: TRBV7-9
CDR3: CASSLEGRNEKLFF
DNA: TGTGCCAGCAGCTTAGAAGGGCGGAATGAAAAACTGTTTTTT

size: -
D: -
J: TRBJ2-1
V: TRBV7-2
CDR3: CASSLAHRDDNEQFF
DNA: TGTGCCAGCAGCTTAGCCCACCGGGACGACAATGAGCAGTTCTTC

size: -
D: -
J: TRBJ1-1
V: TRBV15
CDR3: CATSSSGQMNTEAFF
DNA: TGTGCCACCAGCAGCTCAGGACAGATGAACACTGAAGCTTTCTTT

size: few
D: -
J: TRBJ1-3
V: TRBV5-1
CDR3: CASRPGWGLNTIYF
DNA: TGCGCCAGCCGGCCAGGTTGGGGCTTAAACACCATATATTTT

size: -
D: -
J: TRBJ1-1
V: TRBV12-3/TRBV12-4
CDR3: CASSPITGNTEAFF
DNA: TGTGCCAGCTCACCCATAACAGGGAATACTGAAGCTTTCTTT

size: -
D: TRBD1
J: TRBJ2-5
V: TRBV15
CDR3: CATSLSRTGGETQYF
DNA: TGTGCCACCAGCCTCTCCAGGACAGGGGGGGAGACCCAGTACTTC